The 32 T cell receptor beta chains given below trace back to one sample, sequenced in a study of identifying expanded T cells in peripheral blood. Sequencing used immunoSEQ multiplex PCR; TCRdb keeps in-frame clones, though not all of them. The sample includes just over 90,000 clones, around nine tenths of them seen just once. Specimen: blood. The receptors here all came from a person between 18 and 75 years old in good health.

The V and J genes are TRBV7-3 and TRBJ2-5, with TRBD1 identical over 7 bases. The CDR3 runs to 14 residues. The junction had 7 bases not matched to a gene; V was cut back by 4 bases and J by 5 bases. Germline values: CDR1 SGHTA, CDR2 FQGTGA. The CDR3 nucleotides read TGTGCCAGCAGCTCTGGAGACAGGGCTGAGACCCAGTACTTC. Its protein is CASSSGDRAETQYF.

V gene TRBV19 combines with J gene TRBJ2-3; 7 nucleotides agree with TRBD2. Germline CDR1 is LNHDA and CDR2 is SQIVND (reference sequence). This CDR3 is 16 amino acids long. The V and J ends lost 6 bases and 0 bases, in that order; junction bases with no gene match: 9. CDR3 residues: CASSGEGHPSTDTQYF. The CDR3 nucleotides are TGTGCCAGTAGCGGGGAGGGGCATCCTAGCACAGATACGCAGTATTTT.

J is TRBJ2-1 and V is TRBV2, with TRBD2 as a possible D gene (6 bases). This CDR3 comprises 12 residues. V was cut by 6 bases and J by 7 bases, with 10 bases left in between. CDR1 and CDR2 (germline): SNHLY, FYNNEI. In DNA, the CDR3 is TGTGCCAGCAGCGGGGACTCTAATGAGCAGTTCTTC. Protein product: CASSGDSNEQFF.

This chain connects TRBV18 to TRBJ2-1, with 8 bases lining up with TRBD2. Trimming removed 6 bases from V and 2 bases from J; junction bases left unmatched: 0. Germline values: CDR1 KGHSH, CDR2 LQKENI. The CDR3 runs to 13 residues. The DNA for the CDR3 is TGTGCCAGCTCGGGACTAGCCTACAATGAGCAGTTCTTC. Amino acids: CASSGLAYNEQFF.

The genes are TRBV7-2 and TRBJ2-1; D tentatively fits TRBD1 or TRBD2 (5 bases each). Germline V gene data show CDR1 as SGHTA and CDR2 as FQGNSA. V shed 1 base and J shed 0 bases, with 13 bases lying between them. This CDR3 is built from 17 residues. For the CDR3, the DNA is TGTGCCAGCAGCTTAGTGTCGGGGCCTAGCTCCTACAATGAGCAGTTCTTC. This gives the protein CASSLVSGPSSYNEQFF.

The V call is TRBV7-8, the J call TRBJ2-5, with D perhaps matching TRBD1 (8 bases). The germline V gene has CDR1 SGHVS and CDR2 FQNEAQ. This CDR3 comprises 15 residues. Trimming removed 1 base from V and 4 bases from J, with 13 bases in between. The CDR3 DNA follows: TGTGCCAGCAGCTTAGGGAACAGGGGGGGAGAGACCCAGTACTTC. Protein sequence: CASSLGNRGGETQYF.

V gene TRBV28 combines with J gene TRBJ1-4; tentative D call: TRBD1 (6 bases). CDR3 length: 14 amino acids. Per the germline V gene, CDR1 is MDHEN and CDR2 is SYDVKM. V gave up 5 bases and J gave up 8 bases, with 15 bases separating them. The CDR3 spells CASSLGGEAEKLFF. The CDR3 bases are TGTGCCAGCAGTCTAGGGGGGGAGGCAGAAAAACTGTTTTTT.

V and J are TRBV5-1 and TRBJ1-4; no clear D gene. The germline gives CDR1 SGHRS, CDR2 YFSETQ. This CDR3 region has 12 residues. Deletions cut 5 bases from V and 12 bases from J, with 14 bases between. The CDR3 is CASRGPERELFF. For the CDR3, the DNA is TGCGCCAGCAGGGGCCCCGAACGAGAACTGTTTTTT. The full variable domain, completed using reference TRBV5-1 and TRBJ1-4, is KAGVTQTPRYLIKTRGQQVTLSCSPISGHRSVSWYQQTPGQGLQFLFEYFSETQRNKGNFPGRFSGRQFSNSRSEMNVSTLELGDSALYLCASRGPERELFFGSGTQLSVL.

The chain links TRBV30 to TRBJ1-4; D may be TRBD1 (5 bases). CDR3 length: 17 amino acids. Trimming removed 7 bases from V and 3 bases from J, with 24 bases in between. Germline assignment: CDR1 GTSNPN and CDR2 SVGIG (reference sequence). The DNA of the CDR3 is TGTGCCTCTGGATACGGGGCCGCAAAAAGCGCTAATGAAAAACTGTTTTTT. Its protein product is CASGYGAAKSANEKLFF.

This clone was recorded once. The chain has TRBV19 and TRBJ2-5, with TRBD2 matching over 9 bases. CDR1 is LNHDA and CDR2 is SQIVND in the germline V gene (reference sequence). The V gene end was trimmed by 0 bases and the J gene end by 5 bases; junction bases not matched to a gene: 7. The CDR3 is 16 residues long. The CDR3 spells CASSIDLAGGGETQYF. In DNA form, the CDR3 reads TGTGCCAGTAGTATAGACCTCGCGGGGGGGGGCGAGACCCAGTACTTC. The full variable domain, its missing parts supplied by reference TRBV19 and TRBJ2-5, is DGGITQSPKYLFRKEGQNVTLSCEQNLNHDAMYWYRQDPGQGLRLIYYSQIVNDFQKGDIAEGYSVSREKKESFPLTVTSAQKNPTAFYLCASSIDLAGGGETQYFGPGTRLLVL.

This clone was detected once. CDR3 loop: CASTTIGIGEKLFF. The CDR3, as DNA: TGTGCCAGTACCACGATTGGAATAGGGGAAAAACTGTTTTTT. This chain links TRBV19 with TRBJ1-4, with unresolved D. Germline V gives CDR1 LNHDA, CDR2 SQIVND (reference sequence). The CDR3 contains 14 residues. V was trimmed by 7 bases and J by 8 bases, leaving 17 bases between them.

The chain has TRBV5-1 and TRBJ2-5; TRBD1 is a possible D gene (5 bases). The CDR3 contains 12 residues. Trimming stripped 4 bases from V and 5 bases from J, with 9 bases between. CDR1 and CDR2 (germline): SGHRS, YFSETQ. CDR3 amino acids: CASSGAFETQYF. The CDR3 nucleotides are TGCGCCAGCAGCGGGGCCTTCGAGACCCAGTACTTC.

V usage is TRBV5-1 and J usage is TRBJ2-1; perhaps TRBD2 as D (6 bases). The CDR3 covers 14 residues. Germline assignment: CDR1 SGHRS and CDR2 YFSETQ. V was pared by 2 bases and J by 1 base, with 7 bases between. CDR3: CASSFGGSYNEQFF. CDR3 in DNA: TGCGCCAGCAGCTTCGGGGGTTCCTACAATGAGCAGTTCTTC.

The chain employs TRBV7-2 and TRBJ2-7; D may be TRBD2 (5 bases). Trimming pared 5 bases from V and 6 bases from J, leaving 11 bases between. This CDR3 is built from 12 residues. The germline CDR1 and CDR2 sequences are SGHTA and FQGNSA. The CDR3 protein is CASSPTSTEQYF. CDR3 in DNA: TGTGCCAGCAGCCCAACTAGTACCGAGCAGTACTTC.

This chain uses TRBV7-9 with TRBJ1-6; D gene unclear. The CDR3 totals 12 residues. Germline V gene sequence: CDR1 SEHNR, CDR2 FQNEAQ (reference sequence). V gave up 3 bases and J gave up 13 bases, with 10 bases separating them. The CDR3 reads CASSFPKMPLHF. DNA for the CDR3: TGTGCCAGCAGCTTTCCGAAAATGCCCCTCCACTTT.

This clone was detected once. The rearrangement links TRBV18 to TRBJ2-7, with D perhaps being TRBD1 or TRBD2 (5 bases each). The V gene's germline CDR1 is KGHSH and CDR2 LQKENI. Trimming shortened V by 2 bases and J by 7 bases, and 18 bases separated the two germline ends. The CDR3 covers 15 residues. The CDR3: CASSPSRAGSDEQYF. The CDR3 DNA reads TGTGCCAGCTCACCATCGAGGGCAGGGAGTGATGAGCAGTACTTC.

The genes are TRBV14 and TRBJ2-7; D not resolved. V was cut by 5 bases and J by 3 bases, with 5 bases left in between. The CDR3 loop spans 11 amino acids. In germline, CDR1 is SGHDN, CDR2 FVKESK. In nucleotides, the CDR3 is TGTGCCAGCAGCGCAGGCTACGAGCAGTACTTC. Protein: CASSAGYEQYF.

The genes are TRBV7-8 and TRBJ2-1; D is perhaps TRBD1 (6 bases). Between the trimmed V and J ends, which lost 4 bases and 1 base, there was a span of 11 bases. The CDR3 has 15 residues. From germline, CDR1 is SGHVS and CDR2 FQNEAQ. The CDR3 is CASSSTGISYNEQFF. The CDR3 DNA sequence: TGTGCCAGCAGCTCTACAGGGATTTCCTACAATGAGCAGTTCTTC.

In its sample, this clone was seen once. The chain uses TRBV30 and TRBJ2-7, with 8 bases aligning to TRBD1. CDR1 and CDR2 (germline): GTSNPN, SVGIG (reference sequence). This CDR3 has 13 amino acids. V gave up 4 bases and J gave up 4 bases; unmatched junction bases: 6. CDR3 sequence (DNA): TGTGCCTGGAACTCAGGGGGCGGTTACGAGCAGTACTTC. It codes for CAWNSGGGYEQYF. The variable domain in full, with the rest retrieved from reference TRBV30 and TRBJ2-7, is SQTIHQWPATLVQPVGSPLSLECTVEGTSNPNLYWYRQAAGRGLQLLFYSVGIGQISSEVPQNLSASRPQDRQFILSSKKLLLSDSGFYLCAWNSGGGYEQYFGPGTRLTVT.

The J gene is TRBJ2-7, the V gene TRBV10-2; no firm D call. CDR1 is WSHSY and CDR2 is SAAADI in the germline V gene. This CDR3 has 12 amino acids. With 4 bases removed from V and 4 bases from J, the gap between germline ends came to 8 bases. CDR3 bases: TGCGCCAGCAGTGCGACTGAATACGAGCAGTACTTC. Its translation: CASSATEYEQYF.

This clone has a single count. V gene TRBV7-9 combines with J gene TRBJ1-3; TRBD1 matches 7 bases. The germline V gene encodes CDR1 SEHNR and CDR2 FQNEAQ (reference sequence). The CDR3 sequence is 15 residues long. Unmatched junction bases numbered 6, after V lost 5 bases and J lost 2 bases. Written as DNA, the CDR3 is TGTGCCAGCAGCGGAGAGGGGGCCGCTGGAAACACCATATATTTT. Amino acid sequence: CASSGEGAAGNTIYF.

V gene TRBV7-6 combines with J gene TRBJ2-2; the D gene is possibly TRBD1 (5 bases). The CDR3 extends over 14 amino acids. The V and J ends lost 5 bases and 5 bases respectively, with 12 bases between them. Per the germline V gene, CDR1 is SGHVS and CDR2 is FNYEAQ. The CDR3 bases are TGTGCCAGCAGCGCGCGTCAGGGTACCGGGGAGCTGTTTTTT. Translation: CASSARQGTGELFF.

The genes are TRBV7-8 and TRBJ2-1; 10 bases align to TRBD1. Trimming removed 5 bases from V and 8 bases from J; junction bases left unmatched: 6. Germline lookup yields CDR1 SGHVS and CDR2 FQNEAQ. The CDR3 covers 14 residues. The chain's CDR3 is CASSDGTGDDEQFF. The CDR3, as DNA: TGTGCCAGCAGCGACGGGACAGGGGACGATGAGCAGTTCTTC.

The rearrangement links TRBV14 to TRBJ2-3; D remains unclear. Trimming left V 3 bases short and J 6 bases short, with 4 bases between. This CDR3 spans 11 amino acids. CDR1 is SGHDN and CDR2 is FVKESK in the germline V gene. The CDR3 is CASSQLDTQYF. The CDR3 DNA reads TGTGCCAGCAGCCAGCTGGATACGCAGTATTTT.

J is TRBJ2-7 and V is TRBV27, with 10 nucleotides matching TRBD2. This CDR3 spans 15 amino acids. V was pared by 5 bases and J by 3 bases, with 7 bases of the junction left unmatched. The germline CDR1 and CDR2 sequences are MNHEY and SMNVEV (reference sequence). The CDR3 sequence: CASSLEREGRYEQYF. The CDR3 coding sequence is TGTGCCAGCAGTCTTGAGCGGGAGGGCCGCTACGAGCAGTACTTC.

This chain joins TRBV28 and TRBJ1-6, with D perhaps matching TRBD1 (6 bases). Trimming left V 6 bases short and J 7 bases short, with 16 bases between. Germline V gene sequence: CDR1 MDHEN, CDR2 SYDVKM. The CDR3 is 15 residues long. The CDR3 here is CASSGGGPRNSPLHF. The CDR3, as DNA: TGTGCCAGCAGCGGTGGGGGCCCCAGGAATTCACCCCTCCACTTT.

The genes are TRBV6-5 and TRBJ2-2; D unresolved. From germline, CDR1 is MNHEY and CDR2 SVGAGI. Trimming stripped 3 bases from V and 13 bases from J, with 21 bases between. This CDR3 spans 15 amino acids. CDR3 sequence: CASSYKGGYTAGLFF. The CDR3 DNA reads TGTGCCAGCAGTTATAAGGGTGGTTACACTGCTGGGCTGTTTTTT.

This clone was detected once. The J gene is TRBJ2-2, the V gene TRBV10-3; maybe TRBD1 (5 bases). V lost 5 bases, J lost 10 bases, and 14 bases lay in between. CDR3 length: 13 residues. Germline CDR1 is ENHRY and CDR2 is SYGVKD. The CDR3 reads CAISKRQTVELFF. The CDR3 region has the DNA TGTGCCATCAGTAAAAGACAGACTGTGGAGCTGTTTTTT.

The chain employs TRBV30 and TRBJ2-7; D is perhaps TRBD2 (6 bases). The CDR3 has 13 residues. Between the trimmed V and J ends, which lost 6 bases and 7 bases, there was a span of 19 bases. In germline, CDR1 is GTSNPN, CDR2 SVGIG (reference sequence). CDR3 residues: CACQSSPGEEQYF. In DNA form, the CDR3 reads TGTGCCTGCCAATCCTCCCCGGGGGAAGAGCAGTACTTC.

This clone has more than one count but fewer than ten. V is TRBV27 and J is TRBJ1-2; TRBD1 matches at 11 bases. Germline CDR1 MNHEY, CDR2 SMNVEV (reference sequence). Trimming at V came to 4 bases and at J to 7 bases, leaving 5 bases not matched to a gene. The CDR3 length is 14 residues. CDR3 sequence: CASSSGQGARGYTF. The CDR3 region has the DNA TGTGCCAGCAGTTCAGGACAGGGGGCGCGTGGCTACACCTTC.

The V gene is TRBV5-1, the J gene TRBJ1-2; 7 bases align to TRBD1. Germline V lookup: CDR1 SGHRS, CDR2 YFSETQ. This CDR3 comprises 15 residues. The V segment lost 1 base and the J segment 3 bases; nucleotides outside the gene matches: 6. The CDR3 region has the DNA TGCGCCAGCAGCTTGTCAGGGGGGAGCCACTATGGCTACACCTTC. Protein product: CASSLSGGSHYGYTF.

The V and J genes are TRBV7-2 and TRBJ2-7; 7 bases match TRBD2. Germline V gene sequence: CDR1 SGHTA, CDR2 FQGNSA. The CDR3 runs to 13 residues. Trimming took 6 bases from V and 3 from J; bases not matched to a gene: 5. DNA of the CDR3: TGTGCCAGCAGTAGGAGCGGGGTCTACGAGCAGTACTTC. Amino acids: CASSRSGVYEQYF.